This T cell receptor beta chain was recovered during a study of identical twins. One entry per CDR3 protein, called by TCRdb with MiXCR from the 5' RACE reads. Of approximately 690,000 distinct CDR3 sequences listed, 5.5% to 6.5% were seen once; the top ten hold roughly 1.6%. About this clonotype: Its antigen is unknown.

Broader study findings: Shared out-of-frame alpha sequences (those common to twins) showed excess low generation probability.

The sequenced sample consisted of naive T cells sorted from blood. The clonotype comes from a man aged 18 to 29 in good health.

CDR3 bases: TGTGCCAGCAGCTTGCAGGGGACGGGGTCACCCCTCCACTTT. Translation: CASSLQGTGSPLHF. The rearrangement links TRBV5-4 to TRBJ1-6; perhaps TRBD1 as D (6 bases). The CDR3 extends over 14 amino acids. Looked up from germline, CDR1 is SGHNT and CDR2 is YYREEE (reference sequence). The germline V and J ends were trimmed by 1 base and 10 bases, with 12 bases remaining between them. Combining the CDR3 with reference TRBV5-4 and TRBJ1-6 gives the whole variable domain ETGVTQSPTHLIKTRGQQVTLRCSSQSGHNTVSWYQQALGQGPQFIFQYYREEENGRGNFPPRFSGLQFPNYSSELNVNALELDDSALYLCASSLQGTGSPLHFGNGTRLTVT.